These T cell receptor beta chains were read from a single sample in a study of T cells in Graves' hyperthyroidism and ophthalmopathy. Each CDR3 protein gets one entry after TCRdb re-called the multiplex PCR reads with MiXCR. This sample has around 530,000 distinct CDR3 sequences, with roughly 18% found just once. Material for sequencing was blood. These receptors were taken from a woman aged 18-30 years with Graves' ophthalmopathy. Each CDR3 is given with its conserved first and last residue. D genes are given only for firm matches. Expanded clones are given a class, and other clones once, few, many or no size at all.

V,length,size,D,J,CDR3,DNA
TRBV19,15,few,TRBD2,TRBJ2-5,CASSSGGGTWRTQYF,TGTGCCAGTAGTAGTGGGGGGGGGACCTGGAGGACCCAGTACTTC
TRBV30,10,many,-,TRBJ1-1,CAWRGTEAFF,TGTGCCTGGAGGGGGACTGAAGCTTTCTTT
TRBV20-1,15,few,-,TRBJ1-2,CSAPAQGPGGYGYTF,TGCAGTGCCCCTGCCCAGGGGCCCGGGGGCTATGGCTACACCTTC
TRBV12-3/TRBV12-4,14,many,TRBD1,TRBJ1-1,CASSKRTGNTEAFF,TGTGCCAGCAGTAAAAGGACAGGAAACACTGAAGCTTTCTTT
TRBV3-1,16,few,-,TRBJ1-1,CASRPIPGAGSAEAFF,TGTGCCAGCAGACCTATTCCAGGCGCCGGGTCGGCTGAAGCTTTCTTT
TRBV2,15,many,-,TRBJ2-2,CASSPEKVGTGELFF,TGTGCCAGCAGTCCAGAGAAGGTCGGCACCGGGGAGCTGTTTTTT
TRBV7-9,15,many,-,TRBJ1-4,CASSHLAGGDEKLFF,TGTGCCAGCAGCCACCTGGCAGGCGGGGATGAAAAACTGTTTTTT
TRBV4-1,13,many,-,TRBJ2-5,CASSQDPGETQYF,TGCGCCAGCAGCCAAGATCCCGGGGAGACCCAGTACTTC
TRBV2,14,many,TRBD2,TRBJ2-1,CASSPERDYNEQFF,TGTGCCAGCAGTCCAGAGCGGGACTACAATGAGCAGTTCTTC
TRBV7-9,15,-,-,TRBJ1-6,CASSDHGTPDSPLHF,TGTGCCAGCAGCGACCACGGGACACCCGATTCACCCCTCCACTTT
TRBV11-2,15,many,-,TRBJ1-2,CASSLVMSGDYGYTF,TGTGCCAGCAGCTTAGTTATGTCAGGGGACTATGGCTACACCTTC
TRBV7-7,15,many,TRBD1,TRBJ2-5,CASSLDGNRGETQYF,TGTGCTAGCAGCTTAGATGGGAACAGGGGAGAGACCCAGTACTTC
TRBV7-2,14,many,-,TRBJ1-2,CASSLEQAFYGYTF,TGTGCCAGCAGCTTAGAACAGGCCTTCTATGGCTACACCTTC
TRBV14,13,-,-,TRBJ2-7,CASSHRSPYEQYF,TGTGCCAGCAGCCATCGGTCCCCCTACGAGCAGTACTTC
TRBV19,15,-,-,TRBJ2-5,CASSINPGLQETQYF,TGTGCCAGTAGTATAAACCCGGGACTTCAAGAGACCCAGTACTTC
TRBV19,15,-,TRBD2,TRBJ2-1,CASSMGAGGTAEQFF,TGTGCCAGTAGTATGGGAGCGGGAGGTACGGCTGAGCAGTTCTTC
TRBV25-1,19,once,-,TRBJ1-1,CASSQNLRDGLGEDTEAFF,TGTGCCAGCAGTCAAAACCTCCGGGACGGCCTCGGTGAGGACACTGAAGCTTTCTTT
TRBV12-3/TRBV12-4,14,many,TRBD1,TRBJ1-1,CASSLGTGSTEAFF,TGTGCCAGCAGTTTAGGGACAGGGAGTACTGAAGCTTTCTTT
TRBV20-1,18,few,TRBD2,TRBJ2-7,CSARILGLAGSISYEQYF,TGCAGTGCCCGAATTCTAGGACTAGCGGGTTCTATTTCCTACGAGCAGTACTTC
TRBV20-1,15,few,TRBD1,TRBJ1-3,CSATGTASSGNTIYF,TGCAGTGCTACAGGGACAGCGAGCTCTGGAAACACCATATATTTT
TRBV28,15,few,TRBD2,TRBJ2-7,CASSSGGLAMYEQYF,TGTGCCAGCAGTTCCGGGGGACTAGCCATGTACGAGCAGTACTTC
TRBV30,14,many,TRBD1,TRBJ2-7,CAWTRGDRNYEQYF,TGTGCCTGGACGAGGGGGGACAGGAACTACGAGCAGTACTTC
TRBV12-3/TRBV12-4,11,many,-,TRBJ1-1,CASSSITEAFF,TGTGCCAGCAGTTCGATTACTGAAGCTTTCTTT
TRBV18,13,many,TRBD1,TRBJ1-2,CASSPRDRDGYTF,TGTGCCAGCTCACCCCGGGACAGGGATGGCTACACCTTC
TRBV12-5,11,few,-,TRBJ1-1,CASGLGTEAFF,TGTGCTAGTGGTCTCGGGACAGAAGCTTTCTTT
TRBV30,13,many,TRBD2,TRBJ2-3,CAWSYGRPDTQYF,TGTGCCTGGAGTTACGGGAGGCCAGATACGCAGTATTTT
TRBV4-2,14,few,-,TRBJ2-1,CASSQESTHNEQFF,TGTGCCAGCAGCCAAGAATCAACGCACAATGAGCAGTTCTTC
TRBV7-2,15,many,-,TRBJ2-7,CASSLDQGLTYEQYF,TGTGCCAGCAGCTTAGACCAGGGTCTAACGTACGAGCAGTACTTC
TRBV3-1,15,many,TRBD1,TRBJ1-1,CASSGTAGGFTEAFF,TGTGCCAGCAGCGGAACGGCAGGGGGCTTCACTGAAGCTTTCTTT
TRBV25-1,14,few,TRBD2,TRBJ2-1,CASSAPSGHNEQFF,TGTGCCAGCAGTGCACCTAGCGGTCACAATGAGCAGTTCTTC
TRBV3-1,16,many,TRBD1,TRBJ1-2,CASSQVLTGGSYGYTF,TGTGCCAGCAGCCAAGTATTAACAGGGGGATCATATGGCTACACCTTC
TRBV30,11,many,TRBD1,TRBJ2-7,CAWGDRDEQYF,TGTGCCTGGGGAGACAGGGACGAGCAGTACTTC
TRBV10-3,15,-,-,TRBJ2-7,CAISEAGTESDEQYF,TGTGCCATCAGTGAAGCCGGGACGGAGAGCGACGAGCAGTACTTC
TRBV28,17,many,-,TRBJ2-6,CASSLVGQYSGANVLTF,TGTGCCAGCAGTTTGGTCGGACAGTACTCTGGGGCCAACGTCCTGACTTTC
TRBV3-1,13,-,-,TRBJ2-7,CASSLRGAGEQYF,TGTGCCAGCAGCCTCAGAGGGGCCGGCGAGCAGTACTTC
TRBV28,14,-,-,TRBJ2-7,CASSLPGVPYEQYF,TGTGCCAGCAGTTTACCGGGGGTACCCTACGAGCAGTACTTC
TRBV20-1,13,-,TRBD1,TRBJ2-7,CSASRDRAYEQYF,TGCAGTGCTAGCCGGGACAGGGCCTACGAGCAGTACTTC
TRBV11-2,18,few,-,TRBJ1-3,CASSPDGAGYYSGNTIYF,TGTGCCAGCAGCCCGGACGGGGCAGGTTATTACTCTGGAAACACCATATATTTT
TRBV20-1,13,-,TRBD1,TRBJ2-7,CSAAETGDHEQYF,TGCAGTGCAGCTGAGACAGGGGACCACGAGCAGTACTTC
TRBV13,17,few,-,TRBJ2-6,CASSLGHLLSRANVLTF,TGTGCCAGCAGCCTGGGACATCTCCTCTCTAGGGCCAACGTCCTGACTTTC
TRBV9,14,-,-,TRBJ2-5,CASSVGSWGETQYF,TGTGCCAGCAGCGTAGGGTCGTGGGGGGAGACCCAGTACTTC
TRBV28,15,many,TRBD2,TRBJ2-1,CASSFSDSGSDEQFF,TGTGCCAGCAGTTTCTCGGATAGCGGGAGCGATGAGCAGTTCTTC
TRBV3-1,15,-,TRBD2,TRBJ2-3,CASSSQAGGTDTQYF,TGTGCCAGCAGCTCCCAAGCGGGAGGCACAGATACGCAGTATTTT
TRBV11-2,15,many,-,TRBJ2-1,CASSSQGWSYNEQFF,TGTGCCAGCAGCTCTCAGGGGTGGTCCTACAATGAGCAGTTCTTC
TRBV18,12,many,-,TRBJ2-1,CASSPQDGEQFF,TGTGCCAGCTCACCCCAAGACGGTGAGCAGTTCTTC
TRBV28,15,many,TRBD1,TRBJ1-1,CASRESRGSYTEAFF,TGTGCCAGCAGGGAAAGCAGGGGGTCGTACACTGAAGCTTTCTTT